This T cell receptor beta chain was recovered during a study of cytomegalovirus exposure and HLA in healthy donors. As for the study in general: There were 300 to 400 genotyped donors. Of these, roughly 80% fell in the genetic ancestry cluster associated with self-reported Caucasian donors.

Findings and limits, study-wide: Investigators reported some 150 TCR beta chains as tied to cytomegalovirus.

The CDR3 has 14 amino acids. V lost 6 bases, J lost 6 bases, and 7 bases stayed unmatched. Germline-derived CDR1 and CDR2 are MNHNS and SASEGT. Amplification used 60 Vbeta primers and 13 Jbeta primers. Per the study methods: Roughly 11 million shared chains were among the 65 million to 85 million unique TCR beta chains that a later analysis counted. Libraries were prepared by immunoSEQ multiplex PCR; TCRdb keeps only in-frame clonotypes and omits some of them. V and J calls and clone size are copied from that table; D and trimming were computed from the DNA. Of under 150,000 clones in the sample, roughly 67% were seen once. On this clone itself: Its antigen is undetermined.

Material for sequencing was PBMCs. The rearrangement links TRBV6-1 to TRBJ2-1; 8 nucleotides agree with TRBD2. The sequence was collected from a man between 18 and 35 years old in good health and CMV-seropositive. This CDR3 is CASSGGDPSNEQFF. The CDR3 DNA sequence: TGTGCCAGCAGCGGGGGGGATCCTTCCAATGAGCAGTTCTTC.